This passage covers 19 T cell receptor beta chains from one sample sequenced in a study of cytomegalovirus exposure and HLA in healthy donors. Primers included in the PCR were 60 Vbeta and 13 Jbeta primers. Clones were sequenced by immunoSEQ multiplex PCR, and TCRdb holds only the in-frame ones, with some missing. The sample contains some 87,000 clones, around 77% of which appear only once. Sequencing used PBMCs. The receptors come from a woman aged 40-49 years in good health and CMV-seropositive.

Note on this clone: The junction does not match germline at one end; this may be a read error. This chain uses TRBV6-1 with TRBJ2-1; D gene ambiguous. Germline CDR1 MNHNS, CDR2 SASEGT. The CDR3 extends over 11 amino acids. Here the CDR3 reads CASSLHNEQFF. The CDR3 coding sequence is TGTGCCAGCAGTCTGCACAACGAGCAGTTCTTC.

The rearrangement joins TRBV30 to TRBJ1-2; 9 positions agree with TRBD1. From germline, CDR1 is GTSNPN and CDR2 SVGIG (reference sequence). Losses at the gene ends were 0 bases for V and 8 bases for J; bases not matched to a gene: 4. The CDR3 length is 13 residues. The CDR3 sequence is CAWSVGTGWGYTF. As DNA, the CDR3 is TGTGCCTGGAGTGTGGGGACAGGGTGGGGCTACACCTTC.

This rearrangement joins TRBV13 to TRBJ1-1; D gene ambiguous. Per the germline V gene, CDR1 is PRHDT and CDR2 is FYEKMQ (reference sequence). Trimming removed 5 bases at V and 4 bases at J, with 14 bases between. The CDR3 is made up of 14 amino acids. The CDR3 region has the DNA TGTGCCAGCAGCCAACACTGGGAGATCACTGAAGCTTTCTTT. It codes for CASSQHWEITEAFF.

The chain couples TRBV5-8 to TRBJ1-6, with a weak D call TRBD1 (6 bases). This CDR3 contains 14 residues. Germline CDR1 SGHTS, CDR2 YDEGEE. Trimming removed 4 bases from V and 4 bases from J, with 9 bases in between. Written as DNA, the CDR3 is TGTGCCAGCAGCACGGGACAATATAATTCACCCCTCCACTTT. The encoded protein is CASSTGQYNSPLHF.

This chain links TRBV2 with TRBJ1-1; D not certain. Looked up from germline, CDR1 is SNHLY and CDR2 is FYNNEI. V lost 4 bases to trimming and J lost 4 bases, with 10 bases between them. The CDR3 runs to 13 residues. The CDR3 protein is CASSVTGSTEAFF. The CDR3 nucleotides are TGTGCCAGCAGTGTCACGGGGTCCACTGAAGCTTTCTTT. The variable domain in full, with the rest retrieved from reference TRBV2 and TRBJ1-1, is EPEVTQTPSHQVTQMGQEVILRCVPISNHLYFYWYRQILGQKVEFLVSFYNNEISEKSEIFDDQFSVERPDGSNFTLKIRSTKLEDSAMYFCASSVTGSTEAFFGQGTRLTVV.

As DNA, the CDR3 is TGCGCCAGCAGCCAAGTTCCCGCGGGAGGGGGCTACAATGAGCAGTTCTTC. It codes for CASSQVPAGGGYNEQFF. The genes are TRBV4-1 and TRBJ2-1, with 9 bases identical to TRBD2. Germline assignment: CDR1 MGHRA and CDR2 YSYEKL. The CDR3 extends over 17 amino acids. The junction had 7 bases not matched to a gene; V was cut back by 1 base and J by 3 bases.

The chain links TRBV30 to TRBJ1-5; 7 bases line up with TRBD1. With V trimmed by 1 base and J by 2 bases, 8 bases remained unmatched. The CDR3 is 16 residues long. Germline V gives CDR1 GTSNPN, CDR2 SVGIG (reference sequence). CDR3: CAWSEYRGAGNQPQHF. In DNA, the CDR3 is TGTGCCTGGAGTGAATACAGGGGAGCCGGCAATCAGCCCCAGCATTTT. Using reference TRBV30 and TRBJ1-5 for the parts outside the CDR3, the full variable domain is SQTIHQWPATLVQPVGSPLSLECTVEGTSNPNLYWYRQAAGRGLQLLFYSVGIGQISSEVPQNLSASRPQDRQFILSSKKLLLSDSGFYLCAWSEYRGAGNQPQHFGDGTRLSIL.

V is TRBV13 and J is TRBJ2-7; 11 nucleotides align to TRBD2. The ends lost 5 bases at V and 3 bases at J; junction bases unmatched: 6. CDR3 length equals 15 residues. CDR1 and CDR2 from the germline V gene are PRHDT and FYEKMQ (reference sequence). CDR3 sequence: CASSRTSGGLYEQYF. The CDR3 bases are TGTGCCAGCAGCAGAACTAGCGGGGGCCTCTACGAGCAGTACTTC.

The chain links TRBV15 to TRBJ2-5; 8 bases agree with TRBD2. Germline V gene data show CDR1 as LNHNV and CDR2 as YYDKDF (reference sequence). Trimming cost V 3 bases and J 1 base; bases outside gene matches: 4. This CDR3 has 15 residues. CDR3 protein: CATSRERGTQETQYF. The CDR3 nucleotides are TGTGCCACCAGCAGGGAGCGGGGGACCCAAGAGACCCAGTACTTC.

The gene calls are TRBV6-6 and TRBJ2-7; 12 bases align to TRBD2. This CDR3 has 14 residues. The V gene end was trimmed by 6 bases and the J gene end by 6 bases; junction bases not matched to a gene: 6. Germline lookup yields CDR1 MNHNY and CDR2 SVGAGI (reference sequence). CDR3 coding DNA: TGTGCCAGCAGATCTAGGACTAGCGGGACCGAGCAGTACTTC. Translation: CASRSRTSGTEQYF.

The chain carries TRBV30 and TRBJ1-3; tentative D call: TRBD1 (6 bases). V was shortened by 0 bases and J by 2 bases, with 11 bases between the two germline ends. Per the germline V gene, CDR1 is GTSNPN and CDR2 is SVGIG (reference sequence). The CDR3 totals 15 residues. This CDR3 reads CAWSVVAGAGNTIYF. The CDR3 DNA reads TGTGCCTGGAGTGTCGTGGCAGGGGCTGGAAACACCATATATTTT.

In DNA form, the CDR3 reads TGTGCCAGCAGCCGGGGACAGATGAACACTGAAGCTTTCTTT. Protein sequence: CASSRGQMNTEAFF. The chain joins TRBV7-2 to TRBJ1-1, with 7 bases that match TRBD1. J gave up 0 bases and V 5 bases, and 3 bases lay outside the gene matches. This CDR3 is 14 amino acids long. Looked up from germline, CDR1 is SGHTA and CDR2 is FQGNSA.

The chain recombines TRBV19 with TRBJ2-7; 7 bases fit TRBD2. The CDR3 consists of 15 residues. Germline-derived CDR1 and CDR2 are LNHDA and SQIVND (reference sequence). The trim removed 1 base at V and 2 bases at J, leaving 5 bases unmatched. The DNA for the CDR3 is TGTGCCAGTAGTATAGCGGGAGGAATCACCTACGAGCAGTACTTC. Translation: CASSIAGGITYEQYF.

The V call is TRBV2, the J call TRBJ1-2, with D possibly being TRBD1 (5 bases). Germline V gives CDR1 SNHLY, CDR2 FYNNEI. The V end lost 6 bases, the J end lost 8 bases, and 16 bases lay between the germline ends. The CDR3 contains 13 residues. The CDR3 DNA reads as TGTGCCAGCAGCTTATGGGGAGGGGACGGCTACACCTTC. Translating it yields CASSLWGGDGYTF.

In DNA, the CDR3 is TGTGCCAGCAGCTACGGCCCAATCGGAGCGGGGGGTACTGATACGCAGTATTTT. It yields the protein CASSYGPIGAGGTDTQYF. The V and J genes are TRBV7-9 and TRBJ2-3, with TRBD2 matching over 9 bases. The V gene end was trimmed by 4 bases and the J gene end by 6 bases; junction bases not matched to a gene: 17. CDR1 SEHNR and CDR2 FQNEAQ come from the germline V gene (reference sequence). The CDR3 length is 18 residues.

The chain carries TRBV6-1 and TRBJ1-1; 11 nucleotides line up with TRBD1. This CDR3 is 14 amino acids long. The V and J ends lost 6 bases and 4 bases, in that order; junction bases with no gene match: 4. Per germline, CDR1 MNHNS and CDR2 SASEGT. The CDR3 here is CASSRDRGVTEAFF. The CDR3, as DNA: TGTGCCAGCAGCCGGGACAGGGGGGTCACTGAAGCTTTCTTT.

The chain has TRBV7-9 and TRBJ1-2; TRBD1 aligns across 7 bases. Trimming at V came to 5 bases and at J to 6 bases, leaving 9 bases not matched to a gene. This CDR3 has 14 residues. Germline assignment: CDR1 SEHNR and CDR2 FQNEAQ (reference sequence). The CDR3 loop reads CASSPPPGQHGYTF. CDR3 nucleotide sequence: TGTGCCAGCAGCCCACCCCCGGGACAGCATGGCTACACCTTC.

The CDR3 DNA is TGTGCCATCTCCTTAGCAAGACAGGGCGAATATGGCTACACCTTC. Its translation: CAISLARQGEYGYTF. The rearrangement links TRBV10-3 to TRBJ1-2; 7 bases fit TRBD1. This CDR3 spans 15 amino acids. V shed 8 bases, J shed 5 bases, and the junction held 14 bases outside the gene matches. The germline V gene has CDR1 ENHRY and CDR2 SYGVKD.

V gene TRBV5-6 combines with J gene TRBJ1-1; D might be TRBD1 (5 bases). From germline, CDR1 is SGHDT and CDR2 YYEEEE. This CDR3 region has 13 residues. V was pared by 3 bases and J by 1 base, with 7 bases between. CDR3 sequence reads: CASSSQGNTEAFF. The CDR3 DNA reads TGTGCCAGCAGCTCTCAGGGGAACACTGAAGCTTTCTTT.